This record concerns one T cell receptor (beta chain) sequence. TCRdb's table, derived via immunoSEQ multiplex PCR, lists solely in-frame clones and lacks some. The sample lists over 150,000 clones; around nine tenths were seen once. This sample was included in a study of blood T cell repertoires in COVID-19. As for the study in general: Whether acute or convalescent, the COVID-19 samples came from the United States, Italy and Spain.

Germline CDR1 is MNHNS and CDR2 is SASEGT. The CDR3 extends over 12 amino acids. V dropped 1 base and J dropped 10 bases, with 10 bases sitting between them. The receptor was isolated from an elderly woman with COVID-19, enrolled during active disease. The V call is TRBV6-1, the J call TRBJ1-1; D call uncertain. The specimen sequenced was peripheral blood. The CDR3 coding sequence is TGTGCCAGCAGTGAAGACGGGAAGAGAGCTTTCTTT. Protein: CASSEDGKRAFF.